These 20 T cell receptor beta chains were all obtained from the same sample, sequenced in a study of blood T cell repertoires in COVID-19. Some clones are missing from TCRdb's copy, which holds only in-frame ones; the method was immunoSEQ multiplex PCR. Of approximately 190,000 clones in the sample, about 86% are singletons; the top ten hold around 15%. Sequencing was done on a sample of peripheral blood. The source of these receptors is a man aged 25 to 45 with active or convalescent COVID-19.

The V and J genes are TRBV5-6 and TRBJ1-6; D might be TRBD1 (5 bases). This CDR3 contains 14 residues. Looked up from germline, CDR1 is SGHDT and CDR2 is YYEEEE. V gave up 3 bases and J gave up 6 bases, with 10 bases separating them. The CDR3 DNA follows: TGTGCCAGCAGCTGGGCAGGGTCTAATTCACCCCTCCACTTT. Its translation is CASSWAGSNSPLHF.

This clone appeared a single time. The chain links TRBV6-2 or TRBV6-3 to TRBJ1-2; tentatively, D is TRBD1 (6 bases). Trimming pared 6 bases from V and 2 bases from J, leaving 13 bases between. The CDR3 totals 14 residues. The germline CDR1 and CDR2 sequences are MNHEY and SVGEGT. The CDR3 coding sequence is TGTGCCAGCAGCACACGGACAGAAAACTATGGCTACACCTTC. It encodes CASSTRTENYGYTF.

V gene TRBV24-1 combines with J gene TRBJ1-2, with 9 nucleotides matching TRBD1. The CDR3 consists of 15 residues. Per germline, CDR1 KGHDR and CDR2 SFDVKD. Unmatched junction bases numbered 7, after V lost 4 bases and J lost 5 bases. CDR3 DNA: TGTGCCACCAGTGAGCCGGGACAGGGTTCTTATGGCTACACCTTC. Translating gives CATSEPGQGSYGYTF.

The chain recombines TRBV19 with TRBJ2-5; TRBD1 aligns across 10 bases. Trimming cost V 5 bases and J 5 bases; bases outside gene matches: 8. Germline values: CDR1 LNHDA, CDR2 SQIVND (reference sequence). The CDR3 covers 15 residues. The CDR3, as DNA: TGTGCCAGTAGTGATTGGGGACAGGGGCCGGAGACCCAGTACTTC. It is translated as CASSDWGQGPETQYF.

This clone was detected once. The chain has TRBV7-8 and TRBJ1-6; D gene unclear. V lost 7 bases, J lost 9 bases, and 19 bases lay in between. The CDR3 totals 15 residues. CDR1 is SGHVS, CDR2 FQNEAQ, per germline. CDR3 region: CASTDTPPLGSPLHF. The CDR3 coding sequence is TGTGCCAGCACCGACACCCCCCCCCTCGGTTCACCCCTCCACTTT.

A single count supports this clone. The V gene is TRBV12-3 or TRBV12-4, the J gene TRBJ1-2, with a weak D call TRBD1 (5 bases). Trimming took off 5 bases at V and 5 bases at J, with 12 bases between the two ends. The CDR3 has 13 amino acids. CDR3 nucleotides: TGTGCCAGCAGTATCAGGGCGGGGTATGGCTACACCTTC. Residues: CASSIRAGYGYTF.

The rearrangement links TRBV28 to TRBJ1-2; D remains unclear. V lost 8 bases and J lost 0, with 7 bases in between. Germline V gene lookup returns CDR1 MDHEN and CDR2 SYDVKM. The CDR3 extends over 12 amino acids. The CDR3 sequence: CASGGSNYGYTF. In DNA form, the CDR3 reads TGTGCCAGCGGCGGCTCTAACTATGGCTACACCTTC.

This chain connects TRBV10-3 to TRBJ2-3; D call uncertain. V dropped 8 bases and J dropped 3 bases, with 6 bases sitting between them. The CDR3 runs to 11 residues. Germline lookup yields CDR1 ENHRY and CDR2 SYGVKD. The CDR3 loop reads CAIRGTDTQYF. CDR3 DNA: TGTGCCATCCGAGGTACAGATACGCAGTATTTT.

The V call is TRBV5-1, the J call TRBJ2-5; 8 nucleotides match TRBD2. Germline V CDR1 and CDR2: SGHRS, YFSETQ. The CDR3 loop spans 15 amino acids. The trim removed 4 bases at V and 5 bases at J, leaving 10 bases unmatched. This CDR3 is CASSPSGGSGETQYF. The CDR3 DNA is TGCGCCAGCAGCCCCTCGGGAGGGTCGGGGGAGACCCAGTACTTC.

This chain uses TRBV29-1 with TRBJ1-1; possibly TRBD1 for D (5 bases). This CDR3 region has 14 residues. From germline, CDR1 is SQVTM and CDR2 ANQGSEA. CDR3 region: CRELVGPGNTEAFF. The CDR3 DNA follows: TGCAGGGAGTTGGTGGGGCCAGGGAACACTGAAGCTTTCTTT. The full variable domain, with the rest looked up from reference TRBV29-1 and TRBJ1-1, is SAVISQKPSRDICQRGTSLTIQCQVDSQVTMMFWYRQQPGQSLTLIATANQGSEATYESGFVIDKFPISRPNLTFSTLTVSNMSPEDSSIYLCRELVGPGNTEAFFGQGTRLTVV.

About this clone: At the DNA level, this CDR3 is encoded by other sequences in the same sample as well. The chain carries TRBV18 and TRBJ1-1; D perhaps matches TRBD1 (6 bases). V dropped 3 bases and J dropped 2 bases, with 10 bases sitting between them. CDR3 length equals 14 residues. The germline V gene has CDR1 KGHSH and CDR2 LQKENI. CDR3 in amino acids: CASSPRGGNTEAFF. Written as DNA, the CDR3 is TGTGCCAGCTCACCGCGCGGGGGCAACACTGAAGCTTTCTTT.

The V and J genes are TRBV11-2 and TRBJ2-1; possibly TRBD1 for D (5 bases). V gave up 4 bases and J gave up 7 bases, with 14 bases separating them. The CDR3 is made up of 14 amino acids. CDR1 SGHAT and CDR2 FQNNGV come from the germline V gene. CDR3 bases: TGTGCCAGCAGCTCCTTACGGACACATAATGAGCAGTTCTTC. Translation: CASSSLRTHNEQFF. The full variable domain, its missing parts supplied by reference TRBV11-2 and TRBJ2-1, is EAGVAQSPRYKIIEKRQSVAFWCNPISGHATLYWYQQILGQGPKLLIQFQNNGVVDDSQLPKDRFSAERLKGVDSTLKIQPAKLEDSAVYLCASSSLRTHNEQFFGPGTRLTVL.

The V gene is TRBV24-1, the J gene TRBJ2-7, with 9 bases identical to TRBD1. The germline V gene has CDR1 KGHDR and CDR2 SFDVKD. V lost 5 bases and J lost 0; bases outside the gene matches: 7. The CDR3 loop spans 16 amino acids. CDR3 in amino acids: CATSGRTGASSYEQYF. The CDR3 DNA reads TGTGCCACCAGTGGCCGGACAGGGGCGAGCTCCTACGAGCAGTACTTC.

V gene TRBV7-9 combines with J gene TRBJ1-4; a possible D gene is TRBD1 (5 bases). The V gene's germline CDR1 is SEHNR and CDR2 FQNEAQ (reference sequence). This CDR3 region has 14 residues. The germline V and J ends were trimmed by 5 bases and 6 bases, with 13 bases remaining between them. The CDR3 loop reads CASSPGLIDEKLFF. The DNA of the CDR3 is TGTGCCAGCAGCCCGGGACTGATAGATGAAAAACTGTTTTTT.

The chain has TRBV7-2 and TRBJ2-7; TRBD1 agrees at 9 bases. The germline V gene encodes CDR1 SGHTA and CDR2 FQGNSA. V gave up 5 bases and J gave up 3 bases; unmatched junction bases: 8. The CDR3 runs to 15 residues. The CDR3 spells CASSIQRTGVYEQYF. The CDR3 nucleotides are TGTGCCAGCAGCATCCAACGGACAGGGGTCTACGAGCAGTACTTC.

The rearrangement links TRBV2 to TRBJ1-2; 8 nucleotides line up with TRBD1. The junction had 5 bases not matched to a gene; V was cut back by 6 bases and J by 2 bases. Germline assignment: CDR1 SNHLY and CDR2 FYNNEI. The CDR3 length is 14 residues. Here the CDR3 DNA reads TGTGCCAGCAGGCGGACAGGGTCAAACTATGGCTACACCTTC. It is translated as CASRRTGSNYGYTF.

The chain joins TRBV28 to TRBJ2-2, with 7 bases fitting TRBD1. CDR1 and CDR2 from the germline V gene are MDHEN and SYDVKM. The length of the CDR3 is 18 residues. V lost 6 bases to trimming and J lost 3 bases; unmatched junction nucleotides: 16. Here the CDR3 reads CASSAPRTDRFYTGELFF. The CDR3 nucleotides are TGTGCCAGCAGCGCTCCCCGGACGGACAGGTTCTACACCGGGGAGCTGTTTTTT.

The chain has TRBV2 and TRBJ2-1; 7 bases line up with TRBD1. The CDR3 spans 14 residues. Trimming at V came to 4 bases and at J to 0 bases, leaving 0 bases not matched to a gene. The germline gives CDR1 SNHLY, CDR2 FYNNEI. CDR3 bases: TGTGCCAGCAGTGGACAGGGCTCCTACAATGAGCAGTTCTTC. It is translated as CASSGQGSYNEQFF.

This clone has only one observation. The V call is TRBV4-1, the J call TRBJ2-5; tentatively, D is TRBD2 (6 bases). Germline V gene sequence: CDR1 MGHRA, CDR2 YSYEKL. Trimming pared 8 bases from V and 2 bases from J, leaving 15 bases between. This CDR3 comprises 14 residues. The CDR3 sequence: CASRPGDQQETQYF. The CDR3 nucleotides are TGCGCCAGCCGGCCGGGGGATCAGCAAGAGACCCAGTACTTC.

The rearrangement links TRBV6-2 or TRBV6-3 to TRBJ2-7; the match to TRBD1 covers 10 bases. J was trimmed by 2 bases and V by 2 bases; bases with no gene match: 9. The CDR3 contains 17 residues. Germline V lookup: CDR1 MNHEY, CDR2 SVGEGT. CDR3 DNA sequence: TGTGCCAGCAGTTACGGACGTTCGGGGACAGGGGCCTACGAGCAGTACTTC. Protein sequence: CASSYGRSGTGAYEQYF.